Presented here are 19 T cell receptor beta chains from one specimen sequenced in a study of read filtering for tumor transcriptome and immune sequencing. From roughly 0.4 ug of RNA, a library with molecular barcoded alpha/delta and beta/gamma adaptors was made. TCRdb analysed the reads with MiXCR anew, one entry per CDR3 protein. The repertoire has some 140,000 distinct CDR3 sequences, approximately 13% of them found once; the top ten carry 7% to 9%. The sequenced material came from a population of CD138-negative cells sorted from bone marrow. The receptors here all came from a donor aged 40 or over with multiple myeloma.

This clonotype came up many times. The chain carries TRBV19 and TRBJ2-1, with TRBD2 matching 8 bases. V trimming: 5 bases; J trimming: 9 bases; junction bases outside the gene matches: 6. CDR3 length: 13 amino acids. Germline CDR1 LNHDA, CDR2 SQIVND (reference sequence). For the CDR3, the DNA is TGTGCCAGTAGTGCGTCGGGGGGGGGTGAGCAGTTCTTC. Protein sequence: CASSASGGGEQFF.

This clonotype was detected many times. The chain recombines TRBV11-3 with TRBJ2-3; D uncertain. The CDR3 is 14 amino acids. From germline, CDR1 is SGHNT and CDR2 YENEEA. V was clipped by 4 bases and J by 2 bases, with 10 bases between them. The CDR3 DNA sequence: TGTGCCAGCAGCTCGGGCAGATTCACAGATACGCAGTATTTT. It yields the protein CASSSGRFTDTQYF.

In regard to this clonotype: At one end the junction does not follow the germline gene, possibly because of a read error. CDR3 sequence: CAWIGFSAELCF. As DNA, the CDR3 is TGTGCCTGGATTGGGTTCTCCGCGGAACTGTGTTTT. The chain joins TRBV30 to TRBJ1-4; D is undetermined. Germline-derived CDR1 and CDR2 are GTSNPN and SVGIG (reference sequence). The CDR3 covers 12 residues.

There are many counts of this clonotype. The chain combines TRBV29-1 with TRBJ2-1; 8 positions match TRBD2. J lost 3 bases, V lost 3 bases, and 4 bases had no gene match. Germline loops: CDR1 SQVTM, CDR2 ANQGSEA. There are 14 residues in the CDR3. CDR3 sequence: CSVEAGGLYNEQFF. The CDR3 bases are TGCAGCGTTGAGGCGGGAGGCCTCTACAATGAGCAGTTCTTC.

The sample holds many counts of this clonotype. The chain is built from TRBV29-1 and TRBJ2-1; 14 positions match TRBD2. CDR3 length: 15 residues. Trimming removed 7 bases from V and 8 bases from J; junction bases left unmatched: 10. Germline V gives CDR1 SQVTM, CDR2 ANQGSEA. The chain's CDR3 is CSALTSGRAVDEQFF. In DNA form, the CDR3 reads TGCAGCGCTCTGACTAGCGGGAGGGCCGTCGATGAGCAGTTCTTC.

This clonotype turned up a few times. This chain links TRBV12-3 or TRBV12-4 with TRBJ1-3, with a possible D match to TRBD1 (5 bases). V lost 1 base to trimming and J lost 3 bases, with 13 bases between them. The CDR3 sequence is 16 residues long. CDR3 in amino acids: CASSLGQPAGGNTIYF. DNA of the CDR3: TGTGCCAGCAGTTTAGGACAGCCCGCCGGTGGAAACACCATATATTTT.

This clonotype was counted many times. V gene TRBV29-1 combines with J gene TRBJ2-1, with D tentatively TRBD2 (6 bases). This CDR3 has 16 residues. Trimming shortened V by 2 bases and J by 0 bases, and 14 bases separated the two germline ends. Per the germline V gene, CDR1 is SQVTM and CDR2 is ANQGSEA. CDR3 coding DNA: TGCAGCGTTGAATCGTCACTAGCTGGCTCCTACAATGAGCAGTTCTTC. Translating it yields CSVESSLAGSYNEQFF.

This clonotype has ten or more counts. This chain connects TRBV24-1 to TRBJ2-1; 8 bases fit TRBD2. CDR3 length: 16 amino acids. Germline V gene lookup returns CDR1 KGHDR and CDR2 SFDVKD. With 2 bases clipped from V and 0 bases from J, the junction kept 2 bases outside the gene matches. CDR3 bases: TGTGCCACCAGTGATTCCGGGACTAGCTCCTACAATGAGCAGTTCTTC. This translates into CATSDSGTSSYNEQFF.

In its sample, this clonotype was seen many times. The V call is TRBV20-1, the J call TRBJ2-5; TRBD2 might be the D (5 bases). Germline V gene sequence: CDR1 DFQATT, CDR2 SNEGSKA (reference sequence). Trimming pared 4 bases from V and 4 bases from J, leaving 13 bases between. This CDR3 has 13 residues. The CDR3 spells CSATRREIETQYF. CDR3 sequence (DNA): TGCAGTGCTACCCGAAGGGAGATAGAGACCCAGTACTTC.

The sample holds a few counts of this clonotype. This may stem from a read error, because a much larger clone lies one nucleotide away. The CDR3 bases are TGCAGCGTTCTGGACCGCTATAGCAATCAGCCCCAGCATTTT. Protein product: CSVLDRYSNQPQHF. The chain links TRBV29-1 to TRBJ1-5; D call uncertain. Germline-derived CDR1 and CDR2 are SQVTM and ANQGSEA. The V and J ends lost 5 bases and 0 bases respectively, with 11 bases between them. The CDR3 is 14 residues long.

A remark on this clonotype: No conserved phenylalanine or tryptophan is present at the end of the CDR3, so a read error is the likely explanation. CDR3 in amino acids: CASSQGTPSHNEQFS. The CDR3 DNA sequence: TGCGCCAGCAGCCAGGGCACACCCTCCCACAATGAGCAGTTCTCC. The chain uses TRBV10-2 and TRBJ2-1, with a possible D match to TRBD1 (5 bases). Germline loops: CDR1 WSHSY, CDR2 SAAADI. This CDR3 has 15 amino acids.

This clonotype came up many times. The genes are TRBV19 and TRBJ2-7, with TRBD2 matching 8 bases. From germline, CDR1 is LNHDA and CDR2 SQIVND (reference sequence). The CDR3 sequence is 15 residues long. Trimming cost V 3 bases and J 3 bases; bases outside gene matches: 7. CDR3 DNA sequence: TGTGCCAGTAGTATTGGACTGGCGGGAGGCTACGAGCAGTACTTC. Its protein product is CASSIGLAGGYEQYF.

A word on this clonotype: This may be a read error: a much more frequent sequence differs by one nucleotide. This chain joins TRBV5-5 and TRBJ2-1; the D gene is possibly TRBD1 (5 bases). Germline loops: CDR1 SGHKS, CDR2 YYEKEE (reference sequence). V was pared by 4 bases and J by 4 bases, with 15 bases between. The CDR3 sequence is 15 residues long. The CDR3 coding sequence is TGTGCCAGCAGCCCCCAGGGCGTCAGGTACAATGAGCAGTTCTTC. Translation: CASSPQGVRYNEQFF.

The genes are TRBV20-1 and TRBJ1-1; the match to TRBD1 covers 7 bases. The length of the CDR3 is 16 residues. From germline, CDR1 is DFQATT and CDR2 SNEGSKA (reference sequence). Trimming cost V 0 bases and J 1 base; bases outside gene matches: 8. The CDR3 loop is CSARDRRGQWNTEAFF. CDR3 sequence (DNA): TGCAGTGCTAGAGATCGGAGGGGACAGTGGAACACTGAAGCTTTCTTT.

The chain uses TRBV14 and TRBJ1-1, with D perhaps TRBD1 (5 bases). This CDR3 has 15 amino acids. The germline V and J ends were trimmed by 6 bases and 3 bases, with 17 bases remaining between them. The germline CDR1 and CDR2 sequences are SGHDN and FVKESK. The CDR3 DNA follows: TGTGCCAGCAGGGCTTCGGGGCAGGGAGACACTGAAGCTTTCTTT. It codes for CASRASGQGDTEAFF.

This clonotype was seen many times. The chain carries TRBV27 and TRBJ1-1; TRBD1 matches 8 bases. This CDR3 has 13 amino acids. V shed 6 bases, J shed 8 bases, and the junction held 8 bases outside the gene matches. Germline CDR1 and CDR2: MNHEY and SMNVEV (reference sequence). CDR3: CASSVTGGTEAFF. CDR3 sequence (DNA): TGTGCCAGCAGCGTAACAGGGGGGACCGAAGCTTTCTTT.

This clonotype was observed many times. The chain uses TRBV7-9 and TRBJ1-1, with 9 bases lining up with TRBD1. The CDR3 covers 13 residues. V trimming: 3 bases; J trimming: 10 bases; junction bases outside the gene matches: 6. Germline lookup yields CDR1 SEHNR and CDR2 FQNEAQ (reference sequence). The CDR3 loop reads CASSFLTGGRAFF. DNA for the CDR3: TGTGCCAGCAGCTTCTTAACAGGGGGCAGAGCTTTCTTT.

This clonotype was counted many times. The CDR3 DNA reads TGTGCCAGCAGCCCCCTTGTGTTTCGGGGGTTCAATGAGCAGTTCTTC. Protein product: CASSPLVFRGFNEQFF. The rearrangement uses TRBV4-2 and TRBJ2-1; possible D gene TRBD2, 6 bases. The CDR3 extends over 16 amino acids. Trimming removed 4 bases from V and 6 bases from J, with 19 bases in between. Germline lookup yields CDR1 LGHNA and CDR2 YNFKEQ.

This clonotype was seen at least ten times. The chain joins TRBV29-1 to TRBJ2-1, with D tentatively TRBD1 (6 bases). The CDR3 length is 13 residues. Deletions cut 5 bases from V and 8 bases from J, with 16 bases between. Germline lookup yields CDR1 SQVTM and CDR2 ANQGSEA. CDR3 nucleotide sequence: TGCAGCGTTCGGCCTCAGGGGTTGTATGAGCAGTTCTTC. Translating it yields CSVRPQGLYEQFF.